The 7 T cell receptor beta chains below were found in one sample sequenced in a study of vaccination and CD4 T cells after COVID-19. Sequencing of the DNA from cultured CD4+ T cells was carried out with the Oncomine TCR Beta short-read assay. TCRdb redid the calling of the PCR reads with MiXCR, one entry per CDR3 protein. Of around 7,800 distinct CDR3 sequences in the sample, roughly 58% were seen once. Treatment: approximately 9-day PBMC culture with coronavirus spike peptide pools or control peptides (ViraFEST assay). Which antigens these TCRs recognize remains unknown. Sequencing was carried out using CD4+ T cells from blood, cultured in vitro. The receptors originated from a human donor who had recovered from COVID-19.

V usage is TRBV28 and J usage is TRBJ2-7; maybe TRBD2 (6 bases). V was clipped by 7 bases and J by 0 bases, with 16 bases between them. The CDR3 loop spans 15 amino acids. Germline CDR1 MDHEN, CDR2 SYDVKM. CDR3 coding DNA: TGTGCCAGCACCTACGCGGGGCGCAGCTCCTACGAGCAGTACTTC. Translation: CASTYAGRSSYEQYF.

V usage is TRBV7-2 and J usage is TRBJ2-7; TRBD1 might be the D (6 bases). The V gene lost 0 bases and the J gene lost 0 bases, with 9 bases spanning the gap. CDR1 is SGHTA, CDR2 FQGNSA, per germline. There are 15 residues in the CDR3. CDR3 sequence: CASSLAPGVSYEQYF. The CDR3 bases are TGTGCCAGCAGCTTAGCGCCAGGGGTCTCCTACGAGCAGTACTTC.

This chain uses TRBV12-3 or TRBV12-4 with TRBJ1-5; D uncertain. The V and J ends lost 3 bases and 6 bases respectively, with 9 bases between them. The CDR3 is 13 residues long. The CDR3 DNA reads as TGTGCCAGCAGTTTTGGTCCTGGTCAGCCCCAGCATTTT. This sequence encodes CASSFGPGQPQHF.

As regards this clonotype: The junction departs from germline at one end; a sequencing error may be responsible. V gene TRBV5-3 combines with J gene TRBJ1-2; no firm D call. TRBV5-3 is an open reading frame, and its role is uncertain. The CDR3 loop spans 16 amino acids. In DNA, the CDR3 is TGTGCCAGCAGCTTGTGGTCGGGGAGGGATGGTCTTGGCTACACCTTC. It codes for CASSLWSGRDGLGYTF.

The CDR3 region is CASSITGSPNSPLHF. The CDR3, as DNA: TGTGCCAGCAGTATTACGGGATCCCCTAATTCACCCCTCCACTTT. V usage is TRBV12-3 or TRBV12-4 and J usage is TRBJ1-6, with D unclear. The CDR3 spans 15 residues. Trimming took 5 bases from V and 6 from J, leaving 14 bases between them.

This chain uses TRBV7-2 with TRBJ1-5; TRBD1 might be the D (6 bases). The CDR3 is made up of 18 amino acids. Deletions cut 2 bases from V and 0 bases from J, with 17 bases between. Per germline, CDR1 SGHTA and CDR2 FQGNSA. The CDR3: CASSLTGALGYSNQPQHF. As DNA, the CDR3 is TGTGCCAGCAGCTTAACGGGGGCGCTCGGTTATAGCAATCAGCCCCAGCATTTT.

This rearrangement joins TRBV2 to TRBJ2-2; no clear D gene. The CDR3 has 14 residues. Trimming cost V 6 bases and J 4 bases, with 12 bases left between them. Per the germline V gene, CDR1 is SNHLY and CDR2 is FYNNEI. The CDR3 protein is CASRTVRGTGELFF. The CDR3 DNA follows: TGTGCCAGCAGAACGGTGCGCGGCACCGGGGAGCTGTTTTTT.